This T cell receptor beta chain comes out of a study of identical twins. Notes on the study in general: Those out-of-frame alpha sequences shared by twins showed an excess of low generation probability. For cord blood, abundant beta clonotypes had fewer insertions, unlike memory repertoires, which showed none.

The sample holds many counts of this clonotype. Its antigen remains unknown. V was pared by 0 bases and J by 1 base, with 16 bases of the junction left unmatched. In germline, CDR1 is MGHRA, CDR2 YSYEKL. This CDR3 is 21 amino acids long. TCRdb re-analysed the 5' RACE reads in MiXCR, keeping a single row per CDR3 protein. The profile shows 690,000 or so distinct CDR3 sequences, about 9.4% of them singletons. A further study also used this sample, focusing on yellow fever vaccine responses in identical twins.

This receptor was taken from a woman aged 18-30 years in good health. The chain uses TRBV4-1 and TRBJ2-3; 10 bases align to TRBD2. The source material was PBMCs. CDR3 bases: TGCGCCAGCAGCCAAGATCTGCCTAGCGGGAGTATCCCGTCGCGCACAGATACGCAGTATTTT. This gives the protein CASSQDLPSGSIPSRTDTQYF.